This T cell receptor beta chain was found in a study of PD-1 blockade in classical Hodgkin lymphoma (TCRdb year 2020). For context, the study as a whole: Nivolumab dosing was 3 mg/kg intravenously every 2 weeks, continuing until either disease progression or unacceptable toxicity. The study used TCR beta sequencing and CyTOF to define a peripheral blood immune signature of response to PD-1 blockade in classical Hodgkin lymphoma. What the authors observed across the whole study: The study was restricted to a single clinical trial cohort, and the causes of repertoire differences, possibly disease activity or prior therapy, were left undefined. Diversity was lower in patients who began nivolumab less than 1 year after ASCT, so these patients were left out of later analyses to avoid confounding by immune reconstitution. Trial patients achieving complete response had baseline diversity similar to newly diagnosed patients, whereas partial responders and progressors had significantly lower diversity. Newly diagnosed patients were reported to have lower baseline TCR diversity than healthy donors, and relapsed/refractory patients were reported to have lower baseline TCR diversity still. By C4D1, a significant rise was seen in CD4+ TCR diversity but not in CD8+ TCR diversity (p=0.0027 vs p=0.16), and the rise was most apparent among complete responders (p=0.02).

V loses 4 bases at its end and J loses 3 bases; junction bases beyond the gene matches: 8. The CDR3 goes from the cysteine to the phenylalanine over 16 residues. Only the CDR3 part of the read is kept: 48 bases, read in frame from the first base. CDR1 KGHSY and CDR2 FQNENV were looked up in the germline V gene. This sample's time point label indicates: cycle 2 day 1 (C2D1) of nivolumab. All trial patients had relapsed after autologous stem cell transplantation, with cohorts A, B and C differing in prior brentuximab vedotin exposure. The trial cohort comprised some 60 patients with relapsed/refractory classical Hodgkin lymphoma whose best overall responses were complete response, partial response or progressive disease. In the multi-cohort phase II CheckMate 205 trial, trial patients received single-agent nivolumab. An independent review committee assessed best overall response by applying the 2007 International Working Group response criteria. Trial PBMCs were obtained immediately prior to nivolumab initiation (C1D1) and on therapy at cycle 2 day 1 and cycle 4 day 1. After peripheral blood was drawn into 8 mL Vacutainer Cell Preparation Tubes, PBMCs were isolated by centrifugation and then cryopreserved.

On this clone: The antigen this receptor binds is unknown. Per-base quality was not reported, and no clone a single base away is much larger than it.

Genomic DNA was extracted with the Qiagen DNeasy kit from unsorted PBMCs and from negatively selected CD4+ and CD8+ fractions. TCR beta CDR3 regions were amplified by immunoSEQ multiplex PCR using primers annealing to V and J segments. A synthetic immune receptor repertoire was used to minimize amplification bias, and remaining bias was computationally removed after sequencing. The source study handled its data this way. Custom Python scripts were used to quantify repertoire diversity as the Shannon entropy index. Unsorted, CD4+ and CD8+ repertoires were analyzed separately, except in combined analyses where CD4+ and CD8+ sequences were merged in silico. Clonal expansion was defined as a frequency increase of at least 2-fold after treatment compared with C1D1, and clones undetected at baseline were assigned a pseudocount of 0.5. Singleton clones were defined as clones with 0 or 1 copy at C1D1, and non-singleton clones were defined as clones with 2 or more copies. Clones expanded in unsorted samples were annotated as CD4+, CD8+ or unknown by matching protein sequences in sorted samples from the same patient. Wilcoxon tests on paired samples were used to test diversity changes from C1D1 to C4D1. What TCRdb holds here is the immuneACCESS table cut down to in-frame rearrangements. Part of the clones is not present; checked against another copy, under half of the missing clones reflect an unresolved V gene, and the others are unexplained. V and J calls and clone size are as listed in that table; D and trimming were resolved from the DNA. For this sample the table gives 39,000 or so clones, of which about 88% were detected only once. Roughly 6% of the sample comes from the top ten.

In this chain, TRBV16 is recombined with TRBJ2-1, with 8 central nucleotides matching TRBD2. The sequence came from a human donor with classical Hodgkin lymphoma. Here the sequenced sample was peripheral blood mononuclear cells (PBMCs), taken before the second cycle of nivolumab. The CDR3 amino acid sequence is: CASSLYSGGNYNEQFF. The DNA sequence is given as TGTGCCAGCAGCCTCTATTCGGGGGGGAACTACAATGAGCAGTTCTTC.